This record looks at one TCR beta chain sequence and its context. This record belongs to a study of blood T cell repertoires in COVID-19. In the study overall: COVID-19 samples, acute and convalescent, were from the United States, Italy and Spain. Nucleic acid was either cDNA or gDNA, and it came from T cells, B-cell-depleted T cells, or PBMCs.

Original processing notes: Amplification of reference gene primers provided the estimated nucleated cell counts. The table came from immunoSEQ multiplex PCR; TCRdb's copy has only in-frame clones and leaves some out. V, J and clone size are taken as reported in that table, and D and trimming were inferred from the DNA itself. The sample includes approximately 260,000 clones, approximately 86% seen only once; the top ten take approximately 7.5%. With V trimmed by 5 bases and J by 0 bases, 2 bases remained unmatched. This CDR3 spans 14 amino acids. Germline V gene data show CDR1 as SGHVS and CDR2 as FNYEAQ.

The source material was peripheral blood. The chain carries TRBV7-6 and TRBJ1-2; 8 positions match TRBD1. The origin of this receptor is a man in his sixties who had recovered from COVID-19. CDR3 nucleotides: TGTGCCAGCAGCCAGGGACAGGCTAACTATGGCTACACCTTC. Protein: CASSQGQANYGYTF.